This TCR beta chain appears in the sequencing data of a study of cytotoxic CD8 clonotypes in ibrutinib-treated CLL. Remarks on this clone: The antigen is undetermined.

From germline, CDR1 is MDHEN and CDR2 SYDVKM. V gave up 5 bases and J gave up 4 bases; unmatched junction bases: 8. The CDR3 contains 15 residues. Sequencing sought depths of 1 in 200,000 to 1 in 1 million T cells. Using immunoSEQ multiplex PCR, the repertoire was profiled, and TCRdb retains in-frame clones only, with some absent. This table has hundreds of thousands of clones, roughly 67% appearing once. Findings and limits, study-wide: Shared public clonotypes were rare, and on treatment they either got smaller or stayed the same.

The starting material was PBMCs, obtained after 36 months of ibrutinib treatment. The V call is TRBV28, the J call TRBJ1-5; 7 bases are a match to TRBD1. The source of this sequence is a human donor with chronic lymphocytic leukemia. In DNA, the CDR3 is TGTGCCAGCAGTCTGAGACAGGGCAGGAATCAGCCCCAGCATTTT. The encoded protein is CASSLRQGRNQPQHF.